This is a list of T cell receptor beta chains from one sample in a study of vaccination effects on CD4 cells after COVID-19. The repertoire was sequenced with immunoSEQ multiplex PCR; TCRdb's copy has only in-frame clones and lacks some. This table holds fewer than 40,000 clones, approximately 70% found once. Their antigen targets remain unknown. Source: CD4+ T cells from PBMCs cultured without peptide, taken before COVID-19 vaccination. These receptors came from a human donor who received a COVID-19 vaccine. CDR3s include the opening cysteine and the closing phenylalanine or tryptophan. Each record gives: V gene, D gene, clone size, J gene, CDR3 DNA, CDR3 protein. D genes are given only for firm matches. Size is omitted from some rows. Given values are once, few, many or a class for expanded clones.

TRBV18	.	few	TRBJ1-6	TGTGCCAGCTCACCACCCCCGGGGGGAAATTCACCCCTCCACTTT	CASSPPPGGNSPLHF
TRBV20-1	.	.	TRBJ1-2	TGCAGTGCTAGACAGGGATATGGCTACACCTTC	CSARQGYGYTF
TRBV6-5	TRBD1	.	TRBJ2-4	TGTGCCAGCAGTTCAGGACAGGTTACCAAAAACATTCAGTACTTC	CASSSGQVTKNIQYF
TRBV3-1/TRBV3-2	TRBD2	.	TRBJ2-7	TGTGCCAGCAGCCCCGGCAGGGGACTAGCGGTCTCCTACGAGCAGTACTTC	CASSPGRGLAVSYEQYF
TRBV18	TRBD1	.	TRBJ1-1	TGTGCCAGCTCACCCGGGGACAGGGAGGGGACTGAAGCTTTCTTT	CASSPGDREGTEAFF
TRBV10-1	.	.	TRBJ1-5	TGCGCCAGCAGTGTATGGGGGGATCAGCCCCAGCATTTT	CASSVWGDQPQHF
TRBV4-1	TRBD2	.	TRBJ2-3	TGCGCCAGCAGCCTGGGGACTAGTCTCACAGATACGCAGTATTTT	CASSLGTSLTDTQYF
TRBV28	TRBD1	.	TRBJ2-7	TGTGCCAGCAGTTTAAGGAGTGACAGGGACTACGAGCAGTACTTC	CASSLRSDRDYEQYF
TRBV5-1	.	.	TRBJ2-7	TGCGCCAGCAGCTTGTCAGGGACCCTCTACGAGCAGTACTTC	CASSLSGTLYEQYF
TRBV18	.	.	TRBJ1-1	TGTGCCAGCTCACCATTTTCGCAAAAAGGGACTGAAGCTTTCTTT	CASSPFSQKGTEAFF
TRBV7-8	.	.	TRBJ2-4	TGTGCCAGCAGCCGGTCCAGTGGAGCCAAAAACATTCAGTACTTC	CASSRSSGAKNIQYF
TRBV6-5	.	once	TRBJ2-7	TGTGCCAGCATGCTCGGGTTGGGGGGGCAGTACTTC	CASMLGLGGQYF
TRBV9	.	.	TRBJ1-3	TGTGCCAGCAGCGGCCACAGGGTATCTGGAAACACCATATATTTT	CASSGHRVSGNTIYF
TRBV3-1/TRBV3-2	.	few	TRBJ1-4	TGTGCCAGCAGCCAAGTGGGCTTTGAAAAACTGTTTTTT	CASSQVGFEKLFF
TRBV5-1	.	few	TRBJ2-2	TGCGCCAGCAGAGAAACCGGGGAGCTGTTTTTT	CASRETGELFF
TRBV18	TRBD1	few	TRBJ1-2	TGTGCCAGCTCCTCGACAGGGGGTTTCTATGGCTACACCTTC	CASSSTGGFYGYTF
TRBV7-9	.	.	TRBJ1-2	TGTGCCAGCAGCTTACTGCAGGCTACAAACTATGGCTACACCTTC	CASSLLQATNYGYTF
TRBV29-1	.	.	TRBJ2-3	TGCAGCGTTGAAGAGCCGGACACCTACACAGATACGCAGTATTTT	CSVEEPDTYTDTQYF
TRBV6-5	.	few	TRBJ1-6	TGTGCCAGCAGTTATTCATCCAGGGCCTTAAATTCACCCCTCCACTTT	CASSYSSRALNSPLHF
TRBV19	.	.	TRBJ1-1	TGTGCCAGTAGCCATTGGGGGCGGACGGTAAGGTTTTCGGCTTTCTTT	CASSHWGRTVRFSAFF
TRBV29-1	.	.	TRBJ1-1	TGCAGCGTTTCGGACCTCCGAAAGACTGAAGCTTTCTTT	CSVSDLRKTEAFF
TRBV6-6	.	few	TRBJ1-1	TGTGCCAGCAGTTACGAGGGGGGGGTGAACACTGAAGCTTTCTTT	CASSYEGGVNTEAFF
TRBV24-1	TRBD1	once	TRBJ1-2	TGTGCCACCAGTGTCGGACAGGGGTATGGCTACACCTTC	CATSVGQGYGYTF
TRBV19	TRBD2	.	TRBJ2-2	TGTGCCAGTAGTTCCCGGGGGGCCGGGGAGCTGTTTTTT	CASSSRGAGELFF
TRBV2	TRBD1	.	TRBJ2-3	TGTGCCAGCACATTAGGGGGCAGGGATACGCAGTATTTT	CASTLGGRDTQYF
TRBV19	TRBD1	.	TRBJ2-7	TGTGCCAGTAATACAGGGGTCGGAATCGCCTACGAGCAGTACTTC	CASNTGVGIAYEQYF
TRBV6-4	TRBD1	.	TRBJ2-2	TGTGCCAGCAGTGACAGACAGGGGGAGACCGGGGAGCTGTTTTTT	CASSDRQGETGELFF
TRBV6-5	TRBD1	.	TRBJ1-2	TGTGCCAGCAGTACGACAGGGAGGAATGGCTACACCTTC	CASSTTGRNGYTF
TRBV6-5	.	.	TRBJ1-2	TGTGCCAGCAGTCTACAGGGTAACTATGGCTACACCTTC	CASSLQGNYGYTF
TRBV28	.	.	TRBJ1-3	TGTGCCAGCAGTTCCAACAGCCTCTCTGGAAACACCATATATTTT	CASSSNSLSGNTIYF
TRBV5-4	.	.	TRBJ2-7	TGTGCCAGCAGCTTGGTTACGGGAATCGCCAACGAGCAGTACTTC	CASSLVTGIANEQYF
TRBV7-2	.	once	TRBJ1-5	TGTGCCAGCAGCCTAAGCCCCCAGGACACCTACAATCAGCCCCAGCATTTT	CASSLSPQDTYNQPQHF
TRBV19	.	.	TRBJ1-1	TGTGCCAGTATAGCGGGACATCGCTACACTGAAGCTTTCTTT	CASIAGHRYTEAFF
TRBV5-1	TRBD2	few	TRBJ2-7	TGCGCCAGCAGCTTCGCTAGCGGGATGAGCTACTACGAGCAGTACTTC	CASSFASGMSYYEQYF
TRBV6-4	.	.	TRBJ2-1	TGTGCCAGCAGTGACCAACCCGGGGAGCAGTTCTTC	CASSDQPGEQFF
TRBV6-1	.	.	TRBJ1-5	TGTGCCAGCACTGAATGGAGTCGGGGCAATCAGCCCCAGCATTTT	CASTEWSRGNQPQHF
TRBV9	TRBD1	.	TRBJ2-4	TGTGCCAGCAGCGTCGAGGGACAGGGGCACATTCAGTACTTC	CASSVEGQGHIQYF
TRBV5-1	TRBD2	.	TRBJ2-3	TGCGCCAGCAGCTTGGTCTTAGCGGGGGGGACAGATACGCAGTATTTT	CASSLVLAGGTDTQYF
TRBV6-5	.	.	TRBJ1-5	TGTGCCAGCAGTTATGAGGGGTTTTGGCAGCCCCAGCATTTT	CASSYEGFWQPQHF
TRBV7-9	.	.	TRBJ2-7	TGTGCCAGCAGCCCCCAGGGCCTGGAGCAGTACTTC	CASSPQGLEQYF
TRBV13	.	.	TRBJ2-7	TGTGCCAGCAGCTTAAGGCCGGACTCCTACGAGCAGTACTTC	CASSLRPDSYEQYF